This T cell receptor (beta chain) appears in the sequencing data of a study of blood T cell repertoires in COVID-19. About the study: COVID-19 samples, acute and convalescent, were from the United States, Italy and Spain. T cells, B-cell-depleted T cells, or PBMCs provided the cDNA or gDNA that served as material.

In its sample, this clone was seen a few times. Original analysis: Reference gene primer amplification yielded estimated nucleated cell counts. TCRdb's table, derived via immunoSEQ multiplex PCR, lists solely in-frame clones and lacks some. From that table come the V and J calls and clone size; the DNA was used to work out D and trimming. This sample yields about 400,000 clones, of which around 90% are seen a single time; around 2.9% belongs to the top ten. Germline CDR1 is WNHNN and CDR2 is SYGVQD (reference sequence). V lost 0 bases and J lost 1, with 12 bases in between. There are 16 residues in the CDR3.

V is TRBV10-1 and J is TRBJ2-5; a weak D match, TRBD2 (5 bases). Input material: peripheral blood. The sequence derives from a human donor in a cohort sampled during active COVID-19. In nucleotides, the CDR3 is TGCGCCAGCAGTGAGTCCAGAGGGCCGAGCCAAGAGACCCAGTACTTC. This encodes CASSESRGPSQETQYF.